The rows below give T cell receptor beta chains drawn from one sample of a study of blood T cells in healthy people across ages. Each CDR3 protein gets one entry after TCRdb re-called the 5' RACE reads with MiXCR. Of about a million distinct CDR3 sequences detected, around 49% appear once; the ten largest clones hold roughly 13%. Sequenced: blood. The receptor source for this set is a man aged 30-40 years in good health. CDR3s include the opening cysteine and the closing phenylalanine or tryptophan. The D gene is left open where the match is weak. Clone sizes are given selectively: once, few, many, or a class where the clone is expanded.

size: many
D: .
V: TRBV5-1
J: TRBJ2-7
DNA: TGTGCCAGCAGCTTAGACGGAGGGTACGAGCAGTACTTC
CDR3: CASSLDGGYEQYF

size: .
D: .
V: TRBV9
J: TRBJ2-1
DNA: TGTGCCAGCAGCGTAGGATCAGGAAGAGGGCGGTTCTTC
CDR3: CASSVGSGRGRFF

size: few
D: .
V: TRBV12-3/TRBV12-4
J: TRBJ1-2
DNA: TGTGCCAGCAGTTTGTCCGGACAGTACTATGGCTACACCTTC
CDR3: CASSLSGQYYGYTF

size: few
D: .
V: TRBV6-6
J: TRBJ2-1
DNA: TGTGCCAGCCTGACGGGGTATGAGCAGTTCTTC
CDR3: CASLTGYEQFF

size: .
D: TRBD1
V: TRBV6-5
J: TRBJ1-2
DNA: TGTGCCACTAACCCGGGACAGGGACGTGGCTACACCTTC
CDR3: CATNPGQGRGYTF

size: .
D: TRBD1
V: TRBV28
J: TRBJ1-4
DNA: TGTGCCAGCAGCACCGGGACAGCCGGTGAAAAACTGTTTTTT
CDR3: CASSTGTAGEKLFF

size: .
D: TRBD1
V: TRBV3-1
J: TRBJ2-7
DNA: TGTGCCAGCAGCCCAACGACCGGGACAGGGGTCTACGAGCAGTACTTC
CDR3: CASSPTTGTGVYEQYF

size: once
D: .
V: TRBV3-1
J: TRBJ1-5
DNA: TGTGCCAGCAGCCAGGGTGGGGGGCCCCAGCATTTT
CDR3: CASSQGGGPQHF

size: few
D: TRBD1
V: TRBV7-9
J: TRBJ1-4
DNA: TGTGCCAGCAGCTCCGGACAGGGTACGGCTAATGAAAAACTGTTTTTT
CDR3: CASSSGQGTANEKLFF

size: few
D: TRBD1
V: TRBV6-5
J: TRBJ2-1
DNA: TGTGCCAGCAGACCCCGAGGGGGCCTTGAGCAGTTCTTC
CDR3: CASRPRGGLEQFF

size: .
D: .
V: TRBV2
J: TRBJ2-6
DNA: TGTGCCAGCAGCCAGACAGTCTCTGGGGCCAACGTCCTGACTTTC
CDR3: CASSQTVSGANVLTF

size: many
D: .
V: TRBV3-1
J: TRBJ1-5
DNA: TGTGCCAGCAGCTCATGGGATAGCAATCAGCCCCAGCATTTT
CDR3: CASSSWDSNQPQHF

size: .
D: TRBD2
V: TRBV15
J: TRBJ2-3
DNA: TGTGCCACCGGCCCCCGGGGGGGAAGCACAGATACGCAGTATTTT
CDR3: CATGPRGGSTDTQYF

size: .
D: TRBD2
V: TRBV3-1
J: TRBJ2-3
DNA: TGTGCCAGCAGCCAAGATGTGGTGACTAGCGGGGACGTTCGGTATTTT
CDR3: CASSQDVVTSGDVRYF

size: few
D: .
V: TRBV4-1
J: TRBJ2-7
DNA: TGCGCCAGCAGCCAAGTCCTAGACTCCCACGAGCAGTACTTC
CDR3: CASSQVLDSHEQYF

size: .
D: TRBD1
V: TRBV20-1
J: TRBJ2-5
DNA: TGCAGTGCTACAAGACAGGGTCAGACCCAGTACTTC
CDR3: CSATRQGQTQYF

size: few
D: .
V: TRBV29-1
J: TRBJ1-1
DNA: TGCAGCGGCGACTTTTTAGCTTTCTTT
CDR3: CSGDFLAFF

size: .
D: TRBD1
V: TRBV11-3
J: TRBJ1-1
DNA: TGTGCCAGCAGCTTACGGACAGGGGGGAGGAACACTGAAGCTTTCTTT
CDR3: CASSLRTGGRNTEAFF

size: .
D: TRBD1
V: TRBV5-1
J: TRBJ2-7
DNA: TGCGCCAGCAGCTATTTGTTCCGGGACAGGGGGCTGTACGAGCAGTACTTC
CDR3: CASSYLFRDRGLYEQYF

size: .
D: .
V: TRBV29-1
J: TRBJ1-4
DNA: TGCAGCGTTGATGCCGGGGGTACGGCAACTAATGAAAAACTGTTTTTT
CDR3: CSVDAGGTATNEKLFF